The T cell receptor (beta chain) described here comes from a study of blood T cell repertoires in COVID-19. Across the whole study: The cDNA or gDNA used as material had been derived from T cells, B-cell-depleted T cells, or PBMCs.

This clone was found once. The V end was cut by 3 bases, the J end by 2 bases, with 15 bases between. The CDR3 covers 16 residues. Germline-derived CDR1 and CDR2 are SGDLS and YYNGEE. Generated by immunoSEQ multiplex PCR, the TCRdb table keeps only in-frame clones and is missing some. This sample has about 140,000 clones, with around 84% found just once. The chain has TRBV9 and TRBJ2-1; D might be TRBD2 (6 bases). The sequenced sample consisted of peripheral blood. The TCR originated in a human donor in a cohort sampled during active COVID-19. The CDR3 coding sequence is TGTGCCAGCAGCGAATCCTTGGCGGGACCCTACAATGAGCAGTTCTTC. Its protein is CASSESLAGPYNEQFF.